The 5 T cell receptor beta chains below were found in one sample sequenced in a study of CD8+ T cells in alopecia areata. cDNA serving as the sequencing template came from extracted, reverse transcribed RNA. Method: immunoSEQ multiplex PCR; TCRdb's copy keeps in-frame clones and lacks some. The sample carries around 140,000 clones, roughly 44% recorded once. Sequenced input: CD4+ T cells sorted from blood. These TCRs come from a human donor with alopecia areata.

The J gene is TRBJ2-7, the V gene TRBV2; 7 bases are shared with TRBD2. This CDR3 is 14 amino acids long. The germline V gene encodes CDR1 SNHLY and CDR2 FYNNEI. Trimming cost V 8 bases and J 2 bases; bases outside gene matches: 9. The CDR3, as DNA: TGTGCCAGCTCCAAAGCGGGACGGGCCTACGAGCAGTACTTC. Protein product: CASSKAGRAYEQYF.

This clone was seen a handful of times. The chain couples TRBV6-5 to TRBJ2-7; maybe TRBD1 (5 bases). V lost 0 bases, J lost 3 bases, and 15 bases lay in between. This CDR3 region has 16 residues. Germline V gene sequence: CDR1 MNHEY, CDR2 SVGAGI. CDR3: CASSYSLPGSGYEQYF. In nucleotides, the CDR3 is TGTGCCAGCAGTTACTCACTCCCAGGGTCAGGCTACGAGCAGTACTTC.

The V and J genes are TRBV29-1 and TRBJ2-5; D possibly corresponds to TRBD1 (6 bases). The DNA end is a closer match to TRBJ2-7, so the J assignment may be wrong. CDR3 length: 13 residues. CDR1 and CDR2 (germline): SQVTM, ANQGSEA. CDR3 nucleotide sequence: TGCAGCGTGGTCCCCACAGGGTACTACGAGCAGTACTTC. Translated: CSVVPTGYYEQYF.

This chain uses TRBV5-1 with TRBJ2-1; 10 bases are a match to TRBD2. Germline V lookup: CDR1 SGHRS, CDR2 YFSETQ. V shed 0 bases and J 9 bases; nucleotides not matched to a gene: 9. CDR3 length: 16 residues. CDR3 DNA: TGCGCCAGCAGCTTGGAACCAGCGGGAGGGGATAGTGAGCAGTTCTTC. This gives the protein CASSLEPAGGDSEQFF.

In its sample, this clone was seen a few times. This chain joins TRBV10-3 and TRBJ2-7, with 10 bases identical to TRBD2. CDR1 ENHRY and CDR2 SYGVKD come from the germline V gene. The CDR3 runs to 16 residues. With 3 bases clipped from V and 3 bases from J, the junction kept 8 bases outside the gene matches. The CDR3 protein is CAISDGTSVTFYEQYF. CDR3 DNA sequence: TGTGCCATCAGTGACGGGACTAGCGTGACATTCTACGAGCAGTACTTC.